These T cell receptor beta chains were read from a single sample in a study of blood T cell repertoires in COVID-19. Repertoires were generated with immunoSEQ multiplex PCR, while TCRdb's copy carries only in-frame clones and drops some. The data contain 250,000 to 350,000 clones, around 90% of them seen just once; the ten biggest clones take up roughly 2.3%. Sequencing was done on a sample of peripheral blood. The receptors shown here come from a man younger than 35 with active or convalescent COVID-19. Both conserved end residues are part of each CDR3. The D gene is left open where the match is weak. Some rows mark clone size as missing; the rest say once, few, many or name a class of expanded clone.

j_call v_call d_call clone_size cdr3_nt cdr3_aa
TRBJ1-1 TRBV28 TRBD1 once TGTGCCAGCAGTGTACAGGGGATCGCTTTCTTT CASSVQGIAFF
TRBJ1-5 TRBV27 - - TGTGCCAGCAGTTTCGGCAATCAGCCCCAGCATTTT CASSFGNQPQHF
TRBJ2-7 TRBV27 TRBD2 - TGTGCCAGCAGTGCCGCGGGGGGATCCTACGAGCAGTACTTC CASSAAGGSYEQYF
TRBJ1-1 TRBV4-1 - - TGCGCCAGCAGCCAAGAAGGGGTAGGGGTGGAAAGAACTGAAGCTTTCTTT CASSQEGVGVERTEAFF
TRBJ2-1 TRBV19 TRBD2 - TGTGCCAGTAGAGAAGCAGCGGGAAGTACCTACAATGAGCAGTTCTTC CASREAAGSTYNEQFF
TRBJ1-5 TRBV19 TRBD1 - TGTGCCAGTAGTATGGACAGGGTCAATCAGCCCCAGCATTTT CASSMDRVNQPQHF
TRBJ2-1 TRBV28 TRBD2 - TGTGCCAGCTCGCGATCGGGACTAGCGGGAATAGGGACCTACAATGAGCAGTTCTTC CASSRSGLAGIGTYNEQFF
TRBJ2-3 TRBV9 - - TGTGCCAGCAGCGAGCCCTACACAGGGAAATTAGGAGATACGCAGTATTTT CASSEPYTGKLGDTQYF
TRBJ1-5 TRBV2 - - TGTGCCAGCAGCTCCCGCGGGAGATTTAGCAATCAGCCCCAGCATTTT CASSSRGRFSNQPQHF
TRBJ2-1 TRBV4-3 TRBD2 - TGCGCCAGCAGCCAAGATAGCGGGTCGACCTACAATGAGCAGTTCTTC CASSQDSGSTYNEQFF
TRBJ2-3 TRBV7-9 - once TGTGCCAGCAGCTTACTCGCAGGCAGCCTCACAGATACGCAGTATTTT CASSLLAGSLTDTQYF
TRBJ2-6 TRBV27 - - TGTGCCAGCAGTTTACTAAGTACTGGGGCCAACGTCCTGACTTTC CASSLLSTGANVLTF
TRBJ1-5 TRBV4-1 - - TGCGCCAGCAGCCCCGGGGGGTTAAGCAATCAGCCCCAGCATTTT CASSPGGLSNQPQHF
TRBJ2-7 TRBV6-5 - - TGTGCCAGCAGTTACTCGAAGCAAAGAAGCTACGAGCAGTACTTC CASSYSKQRSYEQYF
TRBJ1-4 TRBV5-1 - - TGCGCCAGCAGCTTGGCCATCGGTGAAAAACTGTTTTTT CASSLAIGEKLFF
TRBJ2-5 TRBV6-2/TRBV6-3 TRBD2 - TGTGCCAGCACCCCAGGCAGCGGGGGCCCTCCGACCCAGTACTTC CASTPGSGGPPTQYF
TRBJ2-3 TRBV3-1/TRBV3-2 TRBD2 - TGTGCCAGCACCCAAGGACTAGCGGACACAGATACGCAGTATTTT CASTQGLADTDTQYF
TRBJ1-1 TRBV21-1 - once TGTGCCAGCAGCCCTTTAGACAGGGGGGGATTCCTGAACACTGAAGCTTTCTTT CASSPLDRGGFLNTEAFF
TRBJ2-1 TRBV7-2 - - TGTGCCAGCAGCCCTATCTCACGGGGTTCGATCGGACATGAGCAGTTCTTC CASSPISRGSIGHEQFF
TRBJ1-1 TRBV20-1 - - TGCAGTGCTAGTGTTGCTTTTCAGGGTTCGACTGAAGCTTTCTTT CSASVAFQGSTEAFF
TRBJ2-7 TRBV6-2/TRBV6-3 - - TGTGCCAGCAGTAATTCTCCAGGGGTCCCGGACGAGCAGTACTTC CASSNSPGVPDEQYF
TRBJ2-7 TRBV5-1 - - TGCGCCAGCAGTCTAGAGTCAGGGCGGGAGCAGTACTTC CASSLESGREQYF
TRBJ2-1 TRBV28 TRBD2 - TGTGCCAGCACTCTGCCCGGGGGAGGGTCGAAAGGTGAGCAGTTCTTC CASTLPGGGSKGEQFF
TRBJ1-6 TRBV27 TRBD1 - TGTGCCAGCGGGGCGGGGACAGGGTATTCACCCCTCCACTTT CASGAGTGYSPLHF
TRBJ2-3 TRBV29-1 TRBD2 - TGCAGCGTTGACGGGACTAGCGGGGCGCCCACAGATACGCAGTATTTT CSVDGTSGAPTDTQYF
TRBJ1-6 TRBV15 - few TGTGCCACCAGCAGAGGGGGCCATTCACCCCTCCACTTT CATSRGGHSPLHF
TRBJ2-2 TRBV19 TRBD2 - TGTGCCAGTAGAGGACAGGCCGGGACTAGCGGGAGGACCGGGGAGCTGTTTTTT CASRGQAGTSGRTGELFF
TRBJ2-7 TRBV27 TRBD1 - TGTGCCAGCAGCCCCGGACAGGGAATCTACGAGCAGTACTTC CASSPGQGIYEQYF
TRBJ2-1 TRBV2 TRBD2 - TGTGCCAGCACCCTCACTGGGGCGGGAGTAATGTACAATGAGCAGTTCTTC CASTLTGAGVMYNEQFF
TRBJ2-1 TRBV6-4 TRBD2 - TGTGCCAGCAGTGATTGGGCGGGAGGGCCGCAGTTCTTC CASSDWAGGPQFF
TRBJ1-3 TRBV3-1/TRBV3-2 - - TGTGCCAGCAGCCAAGGTCGCGGGACTGGAAACACCATATATTTT CASSQGRGTGNTIYF
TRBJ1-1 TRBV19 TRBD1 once TGTGCCAGTAGTATTATGGGACAGGGAGGGACTGAAGCTTTCTTT CASSIMGQGGTEAFF
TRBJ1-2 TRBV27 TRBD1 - TGTGCCAGCAGTTTGGGGGACAGGGGTGGCTATGGCTACACCTTC CASSLGDRGGYGYTF
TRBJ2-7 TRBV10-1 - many TGCGCCAGCAGTGAAAGGCCTCAACCGGGGTGCTACGAGCAGTACTTC CASSERPQPGCYEQYF
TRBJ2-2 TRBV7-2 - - TGTGCCAGCAGCTTAAGGGGATTTGGCGGGGAGCTGTTTTTT CASSLRGFGGELFF
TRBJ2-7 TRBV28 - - TGTGCCAGCAGTTCCCCCTTCGTTTTCTACGAGCAGTACTTC CASSSPFVFYEQYF
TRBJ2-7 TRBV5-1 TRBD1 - TGCGCCAGCAGCCTGATGACAGGGGGGAGCTCCTACGAGCAGTACTTC CASSLMTGGSSYEQYF
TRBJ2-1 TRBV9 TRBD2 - TGTGCCAGCAGCGAAGGACTAGCGGGGGGGCTGTACAATGAGCAGTTCTTC CASSEGLAGGLYNEQFF
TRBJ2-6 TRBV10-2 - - TGCGCCAGCAGTGCGACAGGAACTGGGGCCAACGTCCTGACTTTC CASSATGTGANVLTF
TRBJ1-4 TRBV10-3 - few TGTGCCATCAGTGACGGGACAAACAATGAAAAACTGTTTTTT CAISDGTNNEKLFF
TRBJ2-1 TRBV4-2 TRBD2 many TGTGCCAGCAGCCAGCGGGAGGGAGCCTACAATGAGCAGTTCTTC CASSQREGAYNEQFF
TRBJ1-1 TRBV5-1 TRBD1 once TGCGCCAGCAGCAAAGGACAGGAGAAGAACACTGAAGCTTTCTTT CASSKGQEKNTEAFF
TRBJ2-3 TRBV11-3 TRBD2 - TGTGCCAGCAGCTTAGGGACTAGCACCGTCACAGATACGCAGTATTTT CASSLGTSTVTDTQYF
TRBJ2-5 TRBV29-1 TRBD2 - TGCAGCACACTAGCGGGGACCGAAGAGACCCAGTACTTC CSTLAGTEETQYF
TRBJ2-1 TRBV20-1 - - TGCAGTGCGAGACAGGACAATGAGCAGTTCTTC CSARQDNEQFF
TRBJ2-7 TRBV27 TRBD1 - TGTGCCAGCAGTTTTGCCCAGGGGGCCTACGAGCAGTACTTC CASSFAQGAYEQYF